The rows below give T cell receptor beta chains drawn from one sample of a study of T cells in Graves' hyperthyroidism and ophthalmopathy. MiXCR, applied by TCRdb to the multiplex PCR reads, yields one record per CDR3 protein. The top ten clones hold around 10% of a sample with 750,000 to 900,000 distinct CDR3 sequences, about 38% of them seen once. The sample was blood. The receptors stem from a man aged 18 to 35 with Graves' hyperthyroidism. Both conserved end residues are trimmed from each CDR3. Fields, in order: J gene, D gene, V gene, CDR3 protein. D genes are given only for firm matches.

>TRBJ1-5|NA|TRBV7-2
ASSNRSRSQPQH
>TRBJ1-5|TRBD1|TRBV6-1
ASSAGTGGSQPQH
>TRBJ2-2|NA|TRBV12-3/TRBV12-4
ASIPSGGELF
>TRBJ2-5|NA|TRBV5-1
ASSPQVDSRETQY
>TRBJ1-3|NA|TRBV7-8
ASSLVETGNTIY
>TRBJ2-2|NA|TRBV19
ASSPGTDTGELF
>TRBJ1-1|NA|TRBV25-1
ASRAGRPDTEAF
>TRBJ2-7|TRBD1|TRBV10-3
ASRFGQGAYEQY
>TRBJ1-5|NA|TRBV10-2
ASSEAGTRSQPQH
>TRBJ1-3|TRBD1|TRBV6-1
ASSPDRPFSGNTIY
>TRBJ1-1|NA|TRBV6-1
ASSQESAMNTEAF
>TRBJ1-5|NA|TRBV10-3
AISEGQGFSQPQH
>TRBJ2-3|NA|TRBV10-3
AISGDSGGTQY
>TRBJ1-1|NA|TRBV20-1
SASEGITEAF
>TRBJ2-7|NA|TRBV2
ASTHRDVTYEQY
>TRBJ2-7|TRBD1|TRBV7-3
ASSLQSSGTGAYEQY
>TRBJ1-1|TRBD1|TRBV15
AASSEGDSPTEAF
>TRBJ1-6|NA|TRBV25-1
PRSNSPLH
>TRBJ1-2|NA|TRBV6-5
ASMADGTNYGYT